The entry below gives a single T cell receptor beta chain sequence along with its context. Its specificity is unknown. MiXCR, run by TCRdb on the reads, gives a single entry per CDR3 protein. In the table there are about 890,000 distinct CDR3 sequences, approximately 31% of which are singletons. This entry comes from a study of T cell repertoires in cytomegalovirus infection. J lost 2 bases, V lost 9 bases, and 6 bases had no gene match. The CDR3 runs 14 residues. The V gene's germline CDR1 is SEHNR and CDR2 FQNEAQ (reference sequence). This specimen was cultured CD8+ T cells from PBMCs, taken from culture after CMV antigen stimulation. This chain joins TRBV7-9 and TRBJ2-5; the match to TRBD2 covers 10 bases. The source is a human donor in good health (CMV status not recorded). Some clones in this sample may be carry-over from other donors' samples. In DNA form, the CDR3 reads TGTGCCAGTGGTAGCGGGGGGTTACAAGAGACCCAGTACTTC. It encodes CASGSGGLQETQYF. Using reference TRBV7-9 and TRBJ2-5 for the parts outside the CDR3, the full variable domain is DTGVSQNPRHKITKRGQNVTFRCDPISEHNRLYWYRQTLGQGPEFLTYFQNEAQLEKSRLLSDRFSAERPKGSFSTLEIQRTEQGDSAMYLCASGSGGLQETQYFGPGTRLLVL.